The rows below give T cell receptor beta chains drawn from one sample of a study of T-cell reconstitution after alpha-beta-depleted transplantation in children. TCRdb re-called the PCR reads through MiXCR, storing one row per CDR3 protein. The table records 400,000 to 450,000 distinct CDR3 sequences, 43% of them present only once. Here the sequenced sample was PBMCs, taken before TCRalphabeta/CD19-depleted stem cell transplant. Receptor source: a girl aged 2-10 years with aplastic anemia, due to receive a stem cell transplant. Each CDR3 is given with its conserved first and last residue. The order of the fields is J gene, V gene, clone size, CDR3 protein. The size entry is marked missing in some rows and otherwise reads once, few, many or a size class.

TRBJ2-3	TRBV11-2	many	CASSLDRGGSDTQYF
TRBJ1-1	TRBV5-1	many	CASTPWGTDMNTEAFF
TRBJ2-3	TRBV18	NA	CASSPMSQLAGTDTQYF
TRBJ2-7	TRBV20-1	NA	CSATGQSEQYF
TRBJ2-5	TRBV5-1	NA	CASSLDGLTVVETQYF
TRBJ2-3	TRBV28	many	CASSFQQGSDTQYF
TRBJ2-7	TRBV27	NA	CASSPLDTYEQYF
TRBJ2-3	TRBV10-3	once	CAIKNTGPSTDTQYF
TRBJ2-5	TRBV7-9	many	CASSPSPTTETQYF
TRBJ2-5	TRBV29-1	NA	CSGVPLGETQYF
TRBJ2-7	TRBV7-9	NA	CASSLYGTHIYEQYF
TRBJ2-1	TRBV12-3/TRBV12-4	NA	CASRTSEAYNEQFF
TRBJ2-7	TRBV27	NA	CASSLSSRYSYEQYF
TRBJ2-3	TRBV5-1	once	CASSRGQGGTSTDTQYF
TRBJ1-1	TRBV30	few	CAWRAPTEAFF
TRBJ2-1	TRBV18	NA	CASSPTGGGSYNEQFF
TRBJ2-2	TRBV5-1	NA	CASSTGRKISNTGELFF
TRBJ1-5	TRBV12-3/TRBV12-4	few	CASRTGTGGGQPQHF
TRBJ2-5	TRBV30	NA	CAWSVRGLAGERLLTQYF
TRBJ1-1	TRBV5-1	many	CASSFMTGREAFF
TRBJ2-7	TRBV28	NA	CASSLATGVTYEQYF
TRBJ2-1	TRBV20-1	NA	CSARVPSTYNEQFF
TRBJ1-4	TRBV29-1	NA	CSGMGQTNEKLFF
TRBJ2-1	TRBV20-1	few	CSAKDRGGRYNEQFF
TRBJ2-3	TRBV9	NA	CASSVGGMDTQYF
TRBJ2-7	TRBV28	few	CASSLAGTGRSYEQYF
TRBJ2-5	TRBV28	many	CASSPRAGLVFETQYF
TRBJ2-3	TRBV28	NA	CASSLGDSPDTQYF
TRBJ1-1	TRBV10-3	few	CAISGRQGRAGTEAFF
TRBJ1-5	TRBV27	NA	CASSGGFSNQPQHF
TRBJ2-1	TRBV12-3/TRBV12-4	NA	CASSLAPLAVHNEQFF
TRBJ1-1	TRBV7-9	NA	CASSPIGGPANTEAFF
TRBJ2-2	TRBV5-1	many	CASSLAGRRNTGELFF
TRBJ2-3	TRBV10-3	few	CAISGGVAGGYADTQYF
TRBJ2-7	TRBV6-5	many	CASSNKYEQYF